A selection of T cell receptor beta chains follows, all from one sample in a study of patients and donors after allogeneic stem cell transplantation. Each CDR3 protein is one row after TCRdb ran MiXCR on the RT-PCR reads. The sample has 150,000 to 200,000 distinct CDR3 sequences; about 24% are singletons. The sequencing sample was made of blood, either unsorted or a sorted T cell fraction (not recorded which). These receptors all stem from a human donor who was either an allogeneic HSCT recipient or a stem cell or donor lymphocyte infusion donor (not recorded which). It is not recorded whose cells these are; they may come from a transplant donor. Both conserved end residues are part of each CDR3. The D gene is left open where the match is weak. Size is stated for part of the rows, as once, few or many counts, or as a class when the clone is expanded.

j_call clone_size d_call cdr3_length v_call cdr3_nt cdr3_aa
TRBJ2-7 . . 14 TRBV7-9 TGTGCCAGCAGCCTAATCGGGACCTCCTACGAGCAGTACTTC CASSLIGTSYEQYF
TRBJ2-7 . . 14 TRBV20-1 TGCAGTGCACCTCCAAAGGGAGGTCGACGCGAGCAGTACTTC CSAPPKGGRREQYF
TRBJ1-2 few TRBD1 13 TRBV10-3 TGTGCCATCAGTCCGGGACAGGGCTATGGCTACACCTTC CAISPGQGYGYTF
TRBJ1-1 . TRBD1 15 TRBV6-2/TRBV6-3 TGTGCCAGCAGCGCACGGCAGGGGGTTGAAACTGAAGCTTTCTTT CASSARQGVETEAFF
TRBJ2-3 . TRBD2 18 TRBV5-5 TGTGCCAGCAGCCCCCCGGGACTAGCGGGGTACAGCACAGATACGCAGTATTTT CASSPPGLAGYSTDTQYF
TRBJ1-4 . . 15 TRBV6-5 TGTGCCAGCAGTTACGAAGGCCCAACTAATGAAAAACTGTTTTTT CASSYEGPTNEKLFF
TRBJ2-1 . . 16 TRBV4-1 TGCGCCAGCAGCCAAGATTTCCTAGCGCGGTACAATGAGCAGTTCTTC CASSQDFLARYNEQFF
TRBJ2-7 . TRBD2 15 TRBV7-2 TGTGCCAGCAGATATGAAGCGGGAGGAGGGTACGAGCAGTACTTC CASRYEAGGGYEQYF
TRBJ2-3 . . 15 TRBV6-5 TGTGCCAGCAGTTACTGGCGGATGCACGGATATACGCAGTATTTT CASSYWRMHGYTQYF
TRBJ1-1 few . 12 TRBV11-2 TGTGCCAGCAGCCACGGGCCGGCTGAAGCTTTCTTT CASSHGPAEAFF
TRBJ2-2 few TRBD1 13 TRBV29-1 TGCAGCGTCAGGACAGGGTTATCCGGGGAGCTGTTTTTT CSVRTGLSGELFF
TRBJ2-3 . . 17 TRBV3-2 TGTGCCAGCAGCCAAGATCTGGGGGACAGGGCTACAGATACGCAGTATTTT CASSQDLGDRATDTQYF
TRBJ2-7 . . 15 TRBV20-1 TGCAGTGCTAGAGATCCGGGGCAGGGCGATTACGAGCAGTACTTC CSARDPGQGDYEQYF
TRBJ2-1 . . 15 TRBV7-8 TGTGCCAGCAGCTTATTAAGACCTGAAGAGAATGAGCAGTTCTTC CASSLLRPEENEQFF
TRBJ2-3 . . 13 TRBV15 TGTGCCACCAGCCCCGATCAAGAAGATACGCAGTATTTT CATSPDQEDTQYF
TRBJ1-2 few . 17 TRBV21-1 TGTGCCAGCACATCCCGAGGGCCCCACTCGCCCAACTATGGCTACACCTTC CASTSRGPHSPNYGYTF
TRBJ1-1 . . 15 TRBV20-1 TGCAGTGCTAGCCCAACGGGGGGAGGGGACACTGAAGCTTTCTTT CSASPTGGGDTEAFF
TRBJ1-1 . . 13 TRBV7-9 TGTGCCAGCAGCTTAGCGACCGGACTTGAAGCTTTCTTT CASSLATGLEAFF
TRBJ2-7 . . 12 TRBV15 TGTGCCACCAGCAGACCTGACTACGAGCAGTACTTC CATSRPDYEQYF
TRBJ2-5 . . 13 TRBV5-1 TGCGCCAGCAGCTTGCTTGTGGGGGAGACCCAGTACTTC CASSLLVGETQYF
TRBJ2-1 few TRBD2 15 TRBV5-1 TGCGCCAGCAGCATTGGACTAGCGACCCTCAATGAGCAGTTCTTC CASSIGLATLNEQFF
TRBJ2-1 . TRBD2 15 TRBV6-4 TGTGCCAGCAGCCTACTAGCGGGGGGCCTTAGTGAGCAGTTCTTC CASSLLAGGLSEQFF